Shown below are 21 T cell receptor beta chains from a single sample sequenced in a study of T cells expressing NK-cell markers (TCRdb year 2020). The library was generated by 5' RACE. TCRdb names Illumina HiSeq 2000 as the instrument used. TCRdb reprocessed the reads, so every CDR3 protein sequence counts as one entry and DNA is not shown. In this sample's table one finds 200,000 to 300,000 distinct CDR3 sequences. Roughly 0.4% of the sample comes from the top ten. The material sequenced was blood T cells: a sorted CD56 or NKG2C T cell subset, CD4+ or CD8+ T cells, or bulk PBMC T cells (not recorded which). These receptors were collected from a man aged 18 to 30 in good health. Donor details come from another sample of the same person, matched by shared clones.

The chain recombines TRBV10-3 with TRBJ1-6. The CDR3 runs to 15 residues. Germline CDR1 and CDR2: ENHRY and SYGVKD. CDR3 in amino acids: CAIRTGEGGGSPLHF.

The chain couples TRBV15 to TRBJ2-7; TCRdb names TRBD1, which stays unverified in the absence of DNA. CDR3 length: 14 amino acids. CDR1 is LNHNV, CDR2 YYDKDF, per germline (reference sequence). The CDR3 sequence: CATRKDSFSYEQYF.

The chain's CDR3 is CASSSGDRYNEQFF. The V and J genes are TRBV5-1 and TRBJ2-1; TCRdb designates TRBD1, a call that cannot be tested without DNA. Per germline, CDR1 SGHRS and CDR2 YFSETQ. The CDR3 runs to 14 residues. Full variable domain (missing parts from reference TRBV5-1 and TRBJ2-1): KAGVTQTPRYLIKTRGQQVTLSCSPISGHRSVSWYQQTPGQGLQFLFEYFSETQRNKGNFPGRFSGRQFSNSRSEMNVSTLELGDSALYLCASSSGDRYNEQFFGPGTRLTVL.

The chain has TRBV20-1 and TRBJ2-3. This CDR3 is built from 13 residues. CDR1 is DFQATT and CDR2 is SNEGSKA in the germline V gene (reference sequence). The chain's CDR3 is CSAEPRGTDTQYF.

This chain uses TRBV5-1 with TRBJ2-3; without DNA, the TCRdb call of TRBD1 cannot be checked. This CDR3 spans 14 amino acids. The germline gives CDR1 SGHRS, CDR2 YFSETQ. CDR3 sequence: CASSSTGKPDTQYF.

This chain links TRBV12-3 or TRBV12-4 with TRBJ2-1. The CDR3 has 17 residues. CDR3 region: CASSLSGVGGSYNEQFF.

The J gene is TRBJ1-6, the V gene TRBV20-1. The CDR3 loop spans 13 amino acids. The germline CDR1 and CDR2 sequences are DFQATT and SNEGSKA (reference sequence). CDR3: CSAREQMDSPLHF.

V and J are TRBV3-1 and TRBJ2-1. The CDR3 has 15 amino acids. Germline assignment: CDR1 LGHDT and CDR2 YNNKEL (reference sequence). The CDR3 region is CASSLNPITGNEQFF.

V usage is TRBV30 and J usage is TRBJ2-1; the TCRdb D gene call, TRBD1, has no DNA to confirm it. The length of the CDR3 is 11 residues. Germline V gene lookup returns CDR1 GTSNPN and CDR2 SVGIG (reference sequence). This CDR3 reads CAWMGGHEQFF.

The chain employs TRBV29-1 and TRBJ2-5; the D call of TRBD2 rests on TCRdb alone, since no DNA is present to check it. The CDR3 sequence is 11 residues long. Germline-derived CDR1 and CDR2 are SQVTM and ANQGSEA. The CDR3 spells CSVDQGLVIYF.

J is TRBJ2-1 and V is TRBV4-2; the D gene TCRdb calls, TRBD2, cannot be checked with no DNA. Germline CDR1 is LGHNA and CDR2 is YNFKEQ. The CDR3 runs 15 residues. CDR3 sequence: CASSPLMRESDEQFF.

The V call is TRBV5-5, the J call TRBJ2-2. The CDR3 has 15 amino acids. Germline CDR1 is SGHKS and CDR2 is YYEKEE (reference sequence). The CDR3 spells CASSLVSVDTGELFF.

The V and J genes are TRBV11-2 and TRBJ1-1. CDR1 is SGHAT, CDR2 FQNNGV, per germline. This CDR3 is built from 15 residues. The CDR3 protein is CASSGPGALGTEAFF.

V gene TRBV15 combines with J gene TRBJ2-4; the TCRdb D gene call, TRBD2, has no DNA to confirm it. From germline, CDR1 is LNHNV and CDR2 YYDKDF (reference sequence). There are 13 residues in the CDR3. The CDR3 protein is CATSSLAGRRQGF.

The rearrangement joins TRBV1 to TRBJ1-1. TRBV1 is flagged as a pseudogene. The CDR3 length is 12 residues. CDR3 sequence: CTSSRGWTEAFF.

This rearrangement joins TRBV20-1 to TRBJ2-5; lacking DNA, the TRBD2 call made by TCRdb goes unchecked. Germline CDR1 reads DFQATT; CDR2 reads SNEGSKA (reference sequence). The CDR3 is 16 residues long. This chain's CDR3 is CSAQPGLAGSRETQYF.

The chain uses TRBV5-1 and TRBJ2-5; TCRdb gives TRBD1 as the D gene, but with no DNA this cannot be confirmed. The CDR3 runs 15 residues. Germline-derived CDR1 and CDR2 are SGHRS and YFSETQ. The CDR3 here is CASSPADRGGETQYF. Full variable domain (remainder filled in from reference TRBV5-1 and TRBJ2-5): KAGVTQTPRYLIKTRGQQVTLSCSPISGHRSVSWYQQTPGQGLQFLFEYFSETQRNKGNFPGRFSGRQFSNSRSEMNVSTLELGDSALYLCASSPADRGGETQYFGPGTRLLVL.

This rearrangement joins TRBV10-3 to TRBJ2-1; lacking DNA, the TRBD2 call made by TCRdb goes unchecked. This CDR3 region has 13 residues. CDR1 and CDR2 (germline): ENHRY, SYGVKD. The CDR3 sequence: CAITASGREAPFF.

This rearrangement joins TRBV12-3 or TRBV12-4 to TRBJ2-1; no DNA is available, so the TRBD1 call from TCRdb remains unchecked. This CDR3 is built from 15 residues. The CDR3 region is CASSLDRGRRNEQFF.

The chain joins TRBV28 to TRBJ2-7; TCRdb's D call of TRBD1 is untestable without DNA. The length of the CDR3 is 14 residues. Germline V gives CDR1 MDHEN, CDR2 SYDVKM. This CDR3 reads CASSFGTGFSEQYF.

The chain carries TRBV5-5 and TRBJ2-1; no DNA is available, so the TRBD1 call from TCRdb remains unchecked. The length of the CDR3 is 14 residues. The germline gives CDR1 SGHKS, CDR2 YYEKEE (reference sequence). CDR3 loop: CASSLEGGELEQFF. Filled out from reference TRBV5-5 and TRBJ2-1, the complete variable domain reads DAGVTQSPTHLIKTRGQQVTLRCSPISGHKSVSWYQQVLGQGPQFIFQYYEKEERGRGNFPDRFSARQFPNYSSELNVNALLLGDSALYLCASSLEGGELEQFFGPGTRLTVL.